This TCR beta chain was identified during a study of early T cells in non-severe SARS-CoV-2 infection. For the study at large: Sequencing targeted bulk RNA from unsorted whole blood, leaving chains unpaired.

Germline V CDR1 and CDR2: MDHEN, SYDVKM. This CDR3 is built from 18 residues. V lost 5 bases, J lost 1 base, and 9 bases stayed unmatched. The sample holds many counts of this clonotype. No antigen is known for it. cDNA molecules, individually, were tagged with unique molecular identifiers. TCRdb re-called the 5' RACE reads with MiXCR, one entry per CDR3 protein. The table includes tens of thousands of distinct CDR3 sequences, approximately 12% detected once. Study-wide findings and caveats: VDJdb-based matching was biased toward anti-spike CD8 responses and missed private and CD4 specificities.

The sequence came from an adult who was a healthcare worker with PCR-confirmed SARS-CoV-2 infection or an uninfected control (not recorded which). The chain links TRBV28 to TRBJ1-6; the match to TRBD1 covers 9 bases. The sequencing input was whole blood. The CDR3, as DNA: TGTGCCAGCAGTCTAGGGACAGGGAGGGAATCCTATAATTCACCCCTCCACTTT. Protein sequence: CASSLGTGRESYNSPLHF.